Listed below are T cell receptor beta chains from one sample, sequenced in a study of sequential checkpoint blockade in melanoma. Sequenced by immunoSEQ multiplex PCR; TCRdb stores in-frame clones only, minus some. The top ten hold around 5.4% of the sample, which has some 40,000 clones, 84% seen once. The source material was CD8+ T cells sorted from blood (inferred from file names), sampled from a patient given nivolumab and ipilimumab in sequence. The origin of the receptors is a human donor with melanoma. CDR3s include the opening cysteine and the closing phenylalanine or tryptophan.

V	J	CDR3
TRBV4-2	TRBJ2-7	CASSPTSGSSYEQYF
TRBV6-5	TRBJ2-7	CASSSRDRGLEQYF
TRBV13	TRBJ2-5	CASSAGETQYF
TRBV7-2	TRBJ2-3	CASSLISGGESTDTQYF
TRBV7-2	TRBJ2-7	CASNSLQASYEQYF
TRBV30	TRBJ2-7	CAWSVRSDSYYEQYF
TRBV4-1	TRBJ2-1	CASSLNAQGNEQFF
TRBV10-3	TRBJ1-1	CAISGGTGNTEAFF
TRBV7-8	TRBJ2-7	CASSLQGDYEQYF
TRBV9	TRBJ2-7	CASSVDSGSYEQYF
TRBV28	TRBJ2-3	CASSIGASGVTDTQYF
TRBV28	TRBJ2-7	CASSHGTSGSYEQYF
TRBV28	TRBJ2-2	CASLGGGSWELFF
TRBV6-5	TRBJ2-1	CASSGTSGGFDEQFF
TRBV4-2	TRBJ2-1	CASSQDGSGVPNEQFF
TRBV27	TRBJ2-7	CASSLRGPYEQYF
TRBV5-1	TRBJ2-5	CASSLGWGDRAYQETQYF
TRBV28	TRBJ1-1	CASSLHRGGTEAFF
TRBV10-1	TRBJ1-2	CASSAGQGEWNYGYTF
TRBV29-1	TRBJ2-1	CSAGTPQNGNEQFF
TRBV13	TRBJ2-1	CASSGQGTYNEQFF
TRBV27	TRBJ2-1	CASSFSGQGGEQFF
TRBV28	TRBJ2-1	CASSFRVSSGLEQFF
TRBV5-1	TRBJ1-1	CASSQGVEAFF
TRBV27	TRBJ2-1	CASSSPLAGAGNEQFF
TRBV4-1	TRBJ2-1	CASSLLGTSDYNEQFF
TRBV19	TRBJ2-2	CASTPTSGTNTGELFF
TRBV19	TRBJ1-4	CASRLRDSYNEKLFF
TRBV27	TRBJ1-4	CASSLSSGNEKLFF
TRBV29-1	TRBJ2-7	CSVEKQGFHEQYF
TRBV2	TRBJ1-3	CASSAGDGNTIYF
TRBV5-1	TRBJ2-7	CASSWGQGAYEQYF